This TCR beta chain was documented in a study of blood T cell repertoires in COVID-19 (dated by TCRdb to the early 2020s). Describing the broader study: The collaborator samples originated in the United States, Italy and Spain and spanned the acute and convalescent phases of COVID-19. Samples were obtained from the ongoing ImmuneRACE study (first 160 participants) and from 1,000 to 1,500 subjects provided by 6 global collaborators. A de-identified subject ID, COVID-19 status, age in years and sex were almost always included in the sample metadata. Where available, HLA class I and class II types were taken from metadata supplied by the sample provider and were not determined by assay-based typing. The dataset comprised deeply sampled blood TCRbeta repertoires from subjects exposed to, actively infected with, or recovered from COVID-19. The repertoires were released in a freely available public database meant as a resource for research on the immune response to SARS-CoV-2. The prospective study material was composed of cDNA or gDNA derived from T cells, B-cell-depleted T cells, or PBMCs. Here is what the overall study found, with its caveats: The amount of clinical and demographic metadata varied by source and participant and was provided uncurated.

As concerns this clone: Its antigen is unknown. No clone much larger than this one lies a single base away; base qualities are absent.

The immunoSEQ Assay, a bias-controlled multiplex PCR, was used to amplify TCRbeta CDR3 regions from genomic DNA. For the original study's pipeline: The number of nucleated cells in each sample was estimated from the amplification of reference gene primers within the assay. To quantify the absolute abundance of each unique TCRbeta CDR3 rearrangement, sequence reads were collapsed and filtered. For each sample, productive Simpson clonality was calculated as the square root of Simpson's diversity index across productive rearrangements. As stored in TCRdb, this immuneACCESS dataset retains in-frame rearrangements with V and J assigned. A fraction of the clones does not appear; measured against another copy, unresolved V genes explain less than half of the discrepancy, and the remainder lacks a known reason. V, J and clone size derive from that table, while D and trimming were established from the DNA sequence. Here the sample has 200,000 or so clones; less than 90% occur a single time. The top ten clones comprise 10% of the sample.

Spanning cysteine to phenylalanine, the CDR3 consists of 15 amino acids. The kept DNA is CDR3 alone, 45 bases in frame from the first base. V lost 3 bases and J lost 7 bases, and the count of bases not matched to a germline gene is 8. As encoded in the germline V gene, CDR1 is KGHSH while CDR2 is LQKENI. One collaborating source in Seattle enrolled patients while the patients were actively infected and followed the patients over time throughout the course of disease. The collaborating institutions used their own protocols to collect whole blood in K2EDTA tubes. Collaborator samples were shipped for TCRbeta analysis as frozen whole blood, isolated PBMCs, or DNA extracted from either sample type.

The sequence links TRBV18 to TRBJ1-4, with 7 central nucleotides matching TRBD1. The TCR sequence derives from a woman older than 75 with COVID-19, enrolled during active disease. Sequences were obtained from peripheral blood. The CDR3 region: CASSPPGQPLEKLFF. DNA sequence: TGTGCCAGCTCACCCCCGGGACAGCCGCTTGAAAAACTGTTTTTT.